This T cell receptor (beta chain) appears in the sequencing data of a study of shared clonotypes between healthy human individuals. Whole-study findings and limits: Blood was the only sampled material, and tissue repertoires likely differ. Between a few donors, naive CD4 clonotypes were shared at a level of about 5%. Having only a few donors restricted how much genetic and exposure-history diversity was captured.

An even split of each subset's genomic DNA across several immunoSEQ plates was performed. Profiling relied on immunoSEQ multiplex PCR, and the TCRdb table lists in-frame clones only, not all of them. The profile shows some 1,900,000 clones, over 85% of them singletons. CD8 cells regarded as naive lacked CD45RO, were positively chosen for CCR7, and omitted terminally differentiated effector memory CD45RA+ cells. The germline V gene encodes CDR1 LNHDA and CDR2 SQIVND (reference sequence). Trimming left V 6 bases short and J 0 bases short, with 6 bases between. The CDR3 extends over 13 amino acids. Note on this clone: Its antigen is not identified.

The sample comprised naive CD8+ T cells sorted from blood. The gene calls are TRBV19 and TRBJ2-1; D may be TRBD2 (6 bases). The sequence was obtained from a man in his late teens or twenties in good health. The CDR3 DNA follows: TGTGCCAGTAGGGAGGGCTCCTACAATGAGCAGTTCTTC. This gives the protein CASREGSYNEQFF.